Sequencing of this TCR beta chain was carried out in a study of control samples from healthy donors and cancer patients. V was cut by 0 bases and J by 7 bases, with 9 bases left in between. CDR1 is MGHRA and CDR2 is YSYEKL in the germline V gene. The CDR3 runs to 13 residues. Sequenced by immunoSEQ multiplex PCR; TCRdb stores in-frame clones only, minus some. The sample consists of some 120,000 clones, around nine tenths of them appearing once. This TCR came from a man aged 25-40 years in good health. Sequencing used blood. This chain connects TRBV4-1 to TRBJ1-2; maybe TRBD1 (5 bases). In nucleotides, the CDR3 is TGCGCCAGCAGCCAAGATCGGGGGGTTGGCTACACCTTC. This sequence encodes CASSQDRGVGYTF.